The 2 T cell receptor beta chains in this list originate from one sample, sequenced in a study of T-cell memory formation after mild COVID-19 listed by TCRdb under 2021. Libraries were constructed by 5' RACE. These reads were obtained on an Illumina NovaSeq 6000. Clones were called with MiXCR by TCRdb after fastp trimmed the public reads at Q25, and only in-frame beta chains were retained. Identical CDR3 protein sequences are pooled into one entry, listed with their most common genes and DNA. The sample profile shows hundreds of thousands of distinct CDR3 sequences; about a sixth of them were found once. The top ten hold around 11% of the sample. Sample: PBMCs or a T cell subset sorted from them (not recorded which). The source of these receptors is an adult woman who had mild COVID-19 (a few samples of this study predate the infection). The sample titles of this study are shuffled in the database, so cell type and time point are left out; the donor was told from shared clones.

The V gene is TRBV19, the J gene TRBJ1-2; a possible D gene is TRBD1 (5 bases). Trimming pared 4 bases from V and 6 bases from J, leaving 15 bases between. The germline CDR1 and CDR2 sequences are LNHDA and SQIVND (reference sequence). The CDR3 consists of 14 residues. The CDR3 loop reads CASSTTDILDGYTF. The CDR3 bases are TGTGCCAGTAGTACGACAGATATCCTGGATGGCTACACCTTC.

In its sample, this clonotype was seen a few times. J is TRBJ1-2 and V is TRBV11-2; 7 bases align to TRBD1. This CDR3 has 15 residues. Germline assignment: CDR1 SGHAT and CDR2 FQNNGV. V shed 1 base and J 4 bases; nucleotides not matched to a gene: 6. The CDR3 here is CASSLVSPGGYGYTF. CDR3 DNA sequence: TGTGCCAGCAGCTTAGTATCGCCAGGGGGCTATGGCTACACCTTC. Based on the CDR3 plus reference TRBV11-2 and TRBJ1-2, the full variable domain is EAGVAQSPRYKIIEKRQSVAFWCNPISGHATLYWYQQILGQGPKLLIQFQNNGVVDDSQLPKDRFSAERLKGVDSTLKIQPAKLEDSAVYLCASSLVSPGGYGYTFGSGTRLTVV.